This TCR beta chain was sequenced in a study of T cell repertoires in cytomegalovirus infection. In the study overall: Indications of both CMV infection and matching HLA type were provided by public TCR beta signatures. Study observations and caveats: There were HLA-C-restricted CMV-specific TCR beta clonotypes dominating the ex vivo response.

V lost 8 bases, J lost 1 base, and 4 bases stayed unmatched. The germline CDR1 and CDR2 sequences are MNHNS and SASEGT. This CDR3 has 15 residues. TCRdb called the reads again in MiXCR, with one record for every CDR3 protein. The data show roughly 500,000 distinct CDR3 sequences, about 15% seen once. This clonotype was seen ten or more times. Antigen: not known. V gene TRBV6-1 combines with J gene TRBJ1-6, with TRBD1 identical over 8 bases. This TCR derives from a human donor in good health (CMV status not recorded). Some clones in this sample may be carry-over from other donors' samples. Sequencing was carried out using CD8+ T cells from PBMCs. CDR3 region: CASEDRESYNSPLHF. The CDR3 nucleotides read TGTGCCAGCGAGGACAGGGAATCCTATAATTCACCCCTCCACTTT.